The entry below gives a single T cell receptor beta chain sequence along with its context. No cognate antigen has been identified for it. These data belong to a study of T cells expressing NK-cell markers (dated by TCRdb to between 2020 and 2021). For the study in its entirety: In sorted CD3+CD56+NKG2C+, CD3+CD56+NKG2C- and CD3+CD56-NKG2C+ T-cell subsets from eight donors, TCR beta-chain repertoires were profiled. Of the eight sequenced donors, seven were found to be HCMV-seropositive and one was found to be HCMV-seronegative. Randomly selected healthy volunteers, three men and five women, were used as the eight sequenced donors. The libraries were sequenced on Illumina HiSeq 2000/2500, MiSeq or NextSeq, producing 2 x 150 bp reads. Broader findings and caveats from the paper: Whether the expanded NKG2C-expressing T cell clones were specific for HCMV antigens was left unclear. In roughly six donors, the dominant CD3+CD56+NKG2C+ clonotypes were among the top 10 CD8+ clonotypes and accounted for roughly 1.0-8% of CD8+ T cells. Those dominant clonotypes were again the most abundant among CD3+CD56-NKG2C+ cells in a handful of donors, at about 25-60.1%.

The CDR3, cysteine through phenylalanine, is 13 amino acids long. No DNA appears here. In the germline V gene, CDR1 corresponds to SQVTM and CDR2 to ANQGSEA. To determine HCMV serostatus, a commercial ELISA kit was used to detect HCMV-specific IgG in serum. Ficoll density gradient centrifugation was used to isolate peripheral blood mononuclear cells from blood. Instrument used: Illumina HiSeq 2000. The TCR beta cDNA libraries were made using 5'RACE template switching, a step that added both a universal primer site and unique molecular identifiers. Priming for cDNA synthesis came from the TCR beta constant segment, and two successive PCR amplification steps followed. Per the original workflow: MIGEC was used to demultiplex reads and group reads by UMI, and MiTCR was used to assemble and quantify clonotypes. To exclude erroneous sequences, any TCR cDNA sequence not supported by at least two reads was discarded. Downstream repertoire analysis used the tcR package, and clonotypes were matched across fractions by CDR3 nucleotide sequence plus V segment. Antigen specificity was annotated against VDJdb with VDJmatch, allowing one amino acid substitution in CDR3. After the reads were reprocessed by TCRdb, one entry was made per CDR3 protein sequence, with no DNA. TCRdb, rather than the study authors, made the V and J calls. The table held for this sample gives some 150,000 distinct CDR3 sequences. The biggest ten clones account for about 39% of the sample.

The source is a woman between 45 and 65 years old in good health. Donor details come from another sample of the same person, matched by shared clones. Sequences were obtained from blood T cells: a sorted CD56 or NKG2C T cell subset, CD4+ or CD8+ T cells, or bulk PBMC T cells (not recorded which). The chain links TRBV29-1 with TRBJ2-1. The CDR3 in this case is CSVEDGLGDEQFF.